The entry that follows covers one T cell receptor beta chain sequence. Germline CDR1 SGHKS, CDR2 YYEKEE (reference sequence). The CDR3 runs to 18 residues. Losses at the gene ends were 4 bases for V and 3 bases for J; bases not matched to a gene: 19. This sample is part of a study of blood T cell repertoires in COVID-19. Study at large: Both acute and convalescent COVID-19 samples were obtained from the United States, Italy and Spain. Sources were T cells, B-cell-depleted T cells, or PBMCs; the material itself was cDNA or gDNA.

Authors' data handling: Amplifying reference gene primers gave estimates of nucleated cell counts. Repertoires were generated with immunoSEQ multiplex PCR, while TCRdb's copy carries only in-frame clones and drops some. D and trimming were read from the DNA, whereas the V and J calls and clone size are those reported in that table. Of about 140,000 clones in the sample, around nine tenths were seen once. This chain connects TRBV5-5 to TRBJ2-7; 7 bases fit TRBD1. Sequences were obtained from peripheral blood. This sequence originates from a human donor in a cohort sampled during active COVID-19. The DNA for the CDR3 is TGTGCCAGCAGCCCTACGACCGGAGACAGGGTCCGGAACTACGAGCAGTACTTC. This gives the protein CASSPTTGDRVRNYEQYF.